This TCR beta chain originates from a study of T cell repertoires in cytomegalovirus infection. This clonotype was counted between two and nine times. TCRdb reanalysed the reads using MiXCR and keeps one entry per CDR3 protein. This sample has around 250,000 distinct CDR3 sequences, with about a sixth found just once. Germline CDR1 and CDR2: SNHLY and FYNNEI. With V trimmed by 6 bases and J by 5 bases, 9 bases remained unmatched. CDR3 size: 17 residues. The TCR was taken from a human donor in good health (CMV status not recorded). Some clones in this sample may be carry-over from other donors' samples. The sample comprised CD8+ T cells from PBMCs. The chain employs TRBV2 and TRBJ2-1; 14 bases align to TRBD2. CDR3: CASSPWTSGGQNNEQFF. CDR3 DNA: TGTGCCAGCAGCCCGTGGACTAGCGGGGGGCAAAACAATGAGCAGTTCTTC. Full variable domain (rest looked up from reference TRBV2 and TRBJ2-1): EPEVTQTPSHQVTQMGQEVILRCVPISNHLYFYWYRQILGQKVEFLVSFYNNEISEKSEIFDDQFSVERPDGSNFTLKIRSTKLEDSAMYFCASSPWTSGGQNNEQFFGPGTRLTVL.